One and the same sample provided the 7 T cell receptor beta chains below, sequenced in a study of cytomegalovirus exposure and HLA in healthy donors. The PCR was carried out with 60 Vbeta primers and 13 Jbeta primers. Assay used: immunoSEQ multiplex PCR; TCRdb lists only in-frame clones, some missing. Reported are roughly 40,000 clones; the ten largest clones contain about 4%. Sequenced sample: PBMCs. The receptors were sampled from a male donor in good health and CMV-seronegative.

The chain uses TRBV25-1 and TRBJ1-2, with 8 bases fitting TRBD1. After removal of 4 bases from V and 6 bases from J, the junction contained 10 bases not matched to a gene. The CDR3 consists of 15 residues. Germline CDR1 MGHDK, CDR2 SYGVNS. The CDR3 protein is CASSVPTGTGHGYTF. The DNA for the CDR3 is TGTGCCAGCAGTGTTCCTACCGGGACAGGACATGGCTACACCTTC.

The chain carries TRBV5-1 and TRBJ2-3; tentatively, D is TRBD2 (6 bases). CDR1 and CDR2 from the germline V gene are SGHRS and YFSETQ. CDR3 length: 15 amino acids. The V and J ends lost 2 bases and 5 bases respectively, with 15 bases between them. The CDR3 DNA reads TGCGCCAGCAGCTTAGGGTTTAGCGGAGGAGATACGCAGTATTTT. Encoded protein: CASSLGFSGGDTQYF.

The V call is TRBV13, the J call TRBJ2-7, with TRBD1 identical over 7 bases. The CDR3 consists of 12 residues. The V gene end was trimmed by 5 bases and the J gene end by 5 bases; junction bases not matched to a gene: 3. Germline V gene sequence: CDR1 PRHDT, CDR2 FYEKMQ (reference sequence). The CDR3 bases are TGTGCCAGCAGCCGCACAGGGGACGAGCAGTACTTC. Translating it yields CASSRTGDEQYF.

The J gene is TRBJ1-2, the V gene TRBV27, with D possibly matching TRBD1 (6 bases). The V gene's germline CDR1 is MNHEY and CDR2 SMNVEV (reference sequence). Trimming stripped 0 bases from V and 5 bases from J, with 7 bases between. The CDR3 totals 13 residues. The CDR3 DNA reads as TGTGCCAGCAGTTTATCAGGGGGTTATGGCTACACCTTC. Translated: CASSLSGGYGYTF.

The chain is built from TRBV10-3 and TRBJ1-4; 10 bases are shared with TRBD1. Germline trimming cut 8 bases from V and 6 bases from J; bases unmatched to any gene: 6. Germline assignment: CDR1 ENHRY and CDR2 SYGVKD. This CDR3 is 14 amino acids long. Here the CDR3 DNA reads TGTGCCATCTCCGAGGGACAGGGGTATGAAAAACTGTTTTTT. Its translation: CAISEGQGYEKLFF.

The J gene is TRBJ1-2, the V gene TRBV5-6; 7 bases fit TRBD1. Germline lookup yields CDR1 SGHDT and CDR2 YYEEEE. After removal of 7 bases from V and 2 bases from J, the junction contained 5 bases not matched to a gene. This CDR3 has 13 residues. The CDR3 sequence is CASSGTDNYGYTF. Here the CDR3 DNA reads TGTGCCAGCTCCGGGACAGACAACTATGGCTACACCTTC.

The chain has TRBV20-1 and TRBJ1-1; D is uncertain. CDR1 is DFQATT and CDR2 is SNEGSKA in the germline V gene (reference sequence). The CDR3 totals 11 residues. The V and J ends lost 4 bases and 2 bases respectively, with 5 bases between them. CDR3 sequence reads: CSAILNTEAFF. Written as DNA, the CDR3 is TGCAGTGCTATCTTAAACACTGAAGCTTTCTTT.